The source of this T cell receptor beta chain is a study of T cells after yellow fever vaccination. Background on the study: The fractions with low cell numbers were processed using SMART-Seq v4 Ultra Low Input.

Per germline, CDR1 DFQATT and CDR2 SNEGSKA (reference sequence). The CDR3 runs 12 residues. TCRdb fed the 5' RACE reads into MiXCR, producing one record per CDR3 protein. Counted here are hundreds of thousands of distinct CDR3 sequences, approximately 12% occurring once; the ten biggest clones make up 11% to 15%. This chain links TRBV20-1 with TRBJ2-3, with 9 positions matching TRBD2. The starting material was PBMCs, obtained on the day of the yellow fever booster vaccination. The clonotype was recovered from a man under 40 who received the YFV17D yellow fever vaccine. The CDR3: CSSSGTTDTQYF. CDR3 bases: TGCAGCTCTAGCGGGACCACAGATACGCAGTATTTT.